What follows is one T cell receptor beta chain and its context. The data were taken from a study of blood T cell repertoires in COVID-19. Overall study: Sample material is recorded as cDNA or gDNA derived from T cells, B-cell-depleted T cells, or PBMCs.

The CDR3 is 17 residues long. J gave up 0 bases and V 5 bases, and 7 bases lay outside the gene matches. CDR1 is MNHEY and CDR2 is SVGEGT in the germline V gene. Only in-frame clones appear in the TCRdb table, and some are missing; sequencing was by immunoSEQ multiplex PCR. Of approximately 240,000 clones in the sample, about 80% were seen once. This clonotype was sampled from a woman aged 25-40 years who had recovered from COVID-19. The chain is built from TRBV6-2 or TRBV6-3 and TRBJ2-6; TRBD1 matches 7 bases. Sample: peripheral blood. The CDR3 DNA is TGTGCCAGCAGTCCCAGGACAGGCCGCTCTGGGGCCAACGTCCTGACTTTC. Translating gives CASSPRTGRSGANVLTF.